This entry describes one T cell receptor beta chain. RNA transcripts yielded amplified TCR beta CDR3 regions. HTBI primers served in a first-round RT-PCR, which a second-round multiplex PCR followed. Each CDR3 protein gets one entry after TCRdb re-called the multiplex PCR reads with MiXCR. The sample has approximately 700,000 distinct CDR3 sequences, roughly two fifths seen once. These data come from a study of Graves' ophthalmopathy and Graves' hyperthyroidism. Study-level information: Peripheral blood sampling occurred at initial diagnosis, before any treatment.

CDR3 size: 15 residues. V trimming: 6 bases; J trimming: 4 bases; junction bases outside the gene matches: 7. CDR1 and CDR2 from the germline V gene are SGHVS and FNYEAQ. Other autoimmune disease, uncontrolled infection, pregnancy and lactation led to exclusion. The sequence derives from an adult man with Graves' ophthalmopathy. The rearrangement uses TRBV7-6 and TRBJ1-1; TRBD1 aligns across 11 bases. The sequencing input was peripheral blood. The DNA of the CDR3 is TGTGCCAGCAGTCCCGGACAGGGGGCGCGCACTGAAGCTTTCTTT. This sequence encodes CASSPGQGARTEAFF.